This TCR beta chain was identified during a study of cytomegalovirus exposure and HLA in healthy donors. Points from the study as a whole: The investigators catalogued 164 TCR beta chains as cytomegalovirus-associated. For most TCR beta V segments, an earlier analysis put the productive rate at about 87% or about 30% of the time.

The PCR was carried out with 60 Vbeta primers and 13 Jbeta primers. Profiling relied on immunoSEQ multiplex PCR, and the TCRdb table lists in-frame clones only, not all of them. The table records under 200,000 clones, about four fifths of them present only once. Notes on this clone: Antigen specificity is unknown.

Per germline, CDR1 LNHDA and CDR2 SQIVND (reference sequence). The CDR3 runs to 10 residues. The V gene lost 8 bases and the J gene lost 5 bases, with 6 bases spanning the gap. This TCR was recovered from a male donor in good health and CMV-seronegative. The chain employs TRBV19 and TRBJ2-5; D is unclear. Sequenced: PBMCs. CDR3 bases: TGTGCCAGTGGTCGGGAGACCCAGTACTTC. Amino acid sequence: CASGRETQYF. Looking up the rest from reference TRBV19 and TRBJ2-5 gives the full variable domain: DGGITQSPKYLFRKEGQNVTLSCEQNLNHDAMYWYRQDPGQGLRLIYYSQIVNDFQKGDIAEGYSVSREKKESFPLTVTSAQKNPTAFYLCASGRETQYFGPGTRLLVL.